The text below deals with one TCR beta chain. TCRdb's table, derived via immunoSEQ multiplex PCR, lists solely in-frame clones and lacks some. The sample contains over 50,000 clones, about 91% of which appear only once. The data derive from a study of blood T cell repertoires in COVID-19. Study overall: COVID-19 samples, acute and convalescent, were from the United States, Italy and Spain.

The V and J ends lost 6 bases and 0 bases, in that order; junction bases with no gene match: 3. Germline V lookup: CDR1 SEHNR, CDR2 FQNEAQ (reference sequence). The CDR3 runs 16 residues. The origin of this receptor is a man aged 50 to 59 with active COVID-19. The source material was peripheral blood. The V call is TRBV7-9, the J call TRBJ2-1, with 12 bases fitting TRBD2. CDR3 residues: CASRSTSGSSYNEQFF. CDR3 DNA: TGTGCCAGCAGATCGACTAGCGGGAGCTCCTACAATGAGCAGTTCTTC.